These T cell receptor beta chains were read from a single sample in a study of blood T cell repertoires in COVID-19. TCRdb keeps only in-frame clones here, not all; method: immunoSEQ multiplex PCR. The sample lists fewer than 350,000 clones, roughly 89% seen once, with about 6.1% in the top ten. Sample: PBMCs or T cells enriched from blood (not recorded which). Receptor source: a woman aged 40 to 55 who had recovered from COVID-19. The CDR3 runs from the conserved cysteine through the conserved F or W. A D gene is named only where the DNA matches it firmly. A row's size may be missing; if present it is once, few, many or a size class.

J	V	size	D	CDR3	DNA
TRBJ2-5	TRBV18	once	NA	CASSPPNPRQETQYF	TGTGCCAGCTCACCGCCCAACCCCAGGCAAGAGACCCAGTACTTC
TRBJ2-1	TRBV15	NA	TRBD2	CATSRGALAVTYNEQFF	TGTGCCACCAGCAGAGGGGCACTAGCGGTTACCTACAATGAGCAGTTCTTC
TRBJ2-1	TRBV18	once	TRBD2	CASSPTISGITYNEQFF	TGTGCCAGCTCACCTACCATTAGCGGGATTACCTACAATGAGCAGTTCTTC
TRBJ2-1	TRBV5-1	NA	TRBD1	CASSPRGGQGARSGSYNEQFF	TGCGCCAGCAGCCCCCGGGGTGGACAGGGGGCGCGTAGCGGGAGCTACAATGAGCAGTTCTTC
TRBJ1-6	TRBV7-2	NA	NA	CASIRVGDYNSPLHF	TGTGCCAGTATCCGGGTCGGAGATTATAATTCACCCCTCCACTTT
TRBJ2-7	TRBV27	NA	NA	CASSLLYSGISEQYF	TGTGCCAGCAGTTTACTATACAGTGGAATAAGCGAGCAGTACTTC
TRBJ2-1	TRBV28	NA	NA	CASRLAPPNEQFF	TGTGCCAGCAGGCTAGCTCCCCCCAATGAGCAGTTCTTC
TRBJ2-7	TRBV24-1	once	TRBD1	CATSASGGWGNEQYF	TGTGCCACCAGTGCCTCAGGGGGATGGGGGAACGAGCAGTACTTC
TRBJ2-7	TRBV28	NA	TRBD2	CASRDGGSRYEQYF	TGTGCCAGCCGTGATGGCGGGAGTCGGTACGAGCAGTACTTC
TRBJ1-5	TRBV18	NA	NA	CASSPVRGQPQHF	TGTGCCAGCTCACCAGTCCGGGGTCAGCCCCAGCATTTT
TRBJ2-1	TRBV20-1	once	NA	CSASPRVNEQFF	TGCAGTGCTAGTCCCCGAGTCAATGAGCAGTTCTTC
TRBJ2-1	TRBV7-2	NA	NA	CASGGGPSYNEQFF	TGTGCCAGTGGGGGGGGGCCGTCCTACAATGAGCAGTTCTTC
TRBJ2-3	TRBV7-9	NA	TRBD2	CASSLELARSDTQYF	TGTGCCAGCAGCTTAGAACTAGCGAGATCAGATACGCAGTATTTT
TRBJ1-2	TRBV7-9	NA	NA	CASSHSKETFYGYTF	TGTGCCAGCAGCCATTCTAAGGAGACGTTCTATGGCTACACCTTC
TRBJ1-2	TRBV4-1	NA	TRBD1	CASSQEARQGNIYGYTF	TGCGCCAGCAGCCAAGAAGCCCGACAGGGGAATATCTATGGCTACACCTTC
TRBJ1-2	TRBV11-2	NA	TRBD1	CASGDRGNYGYTF	TGTGCCAGTGGGGACAGGGGAAACTATGGCTACACCTTC
TRBJ2-7	TRBV6-1	NA	TRBD1	CASSEPGQGGGEQYF	TGTGCCAGCAGTGAGCCCGGACAGGGCGGCGGGGAGCAGTACTTC
TRBJ2-3	TRBV19	NA	TRBD1	CASSKVDRVGPTDTQYF	TGTGCCAGTAGTAAGGTGGACAGGGTAGGTCCGACAGATACGCAGTATTTT
TRBJ2-7	TRBV2	once	NA	CASSVRYEQYF	TGTGCCAGCAGTGTTAGATACGAGCAGTACTTC
TRBJ2-3	TRBV7-3	NA	NA	CASSYTEDTQYF	TGTGCCAGCAGCTACACAGAGGATACGCAGTATTTT
TRBJ2-1	TRBV7-3	NA	TRBD2	CASSLSLAVYNEQFF	TGTGCCAGCAGCTTAAGTCTAGCGGTCTACAATGAGCAGTTCTTC
TRBJ1-2	TRBV30	NA	NA	CAWSAADKNYGYTF	TGTGCCTGGAGTGCGGCGGACAAGAACTATGGCTACACCTTC
TRBJ1-1	TRBV29-1	NA	NA	CSVAPGGDTEAFF	TGCAGCGTAGCACCTGGGGGGGACACTGAAGCTTTCTTT
TRBJ1-1	TRBV20-1	NA	NA	CSASPRATEAFF	TGCAGTGCTAGTCCCAGGGCCACTGAAGCTTTCTTT
TRBJ1-5	TRBV11-2	NA	NA	CASSLSVRDQPQHF	TGTGCCAGCAGCTTGTCGGTCCGGGATCAGCCCCAGCATTTT
TRBJ2-6	TRBV27	NA	NA	CASRVQGLTSGANVLTF	TGTGCCAGCAGAGTACAGGGTCTTACCTCTGGGGCCAACGTCCTGACTTTC
TRBJ1-1	TRBV18	NA	TRBD1	CASSPMDRASEAFF	TGTGCCAGCTCACCTATGGACAGGGCATCTGAAGCTTTCTTT
TRBJ2-5	TRBV7-3	NA	NA	CASSLNPGTETQYF	TGTGCCAGCAGCTTAAACCCCGGTACGGAGACCCAGTACTTC
TRBJ2-1	TRBV7-2	NA	TRBD2	CASSSGLAGVISYNEQFF	TGTGCCAGCAGCTCGGGACTAGCGGGAGTGATATCCTACAATGAGCAGTTCTTC
TRBJ1-4	TRBV19	NA	TRBD1	CASRGQFEKLFF	TGTGCCAGTCGGGGACAGTTTGAAAAACTGTTTTTT
TRBJ2-3	TRBV19	few	NA	CASSMGQRVDTQYF	TGTGCCAGTAGTATGGGGCAAAGGGTAGATACGCAGTATTTT
TRBJ2-1	TRBV2	NA	NA	CASRAPRGYNEQFF	TGTGCCAGCAGGGCACCAAGGGGGTACAATGAGCAGTTCTTC
TRBJ2-3	TRBV5-1	few	NA	CASKRTDTDTQYF	TGCGCCAGCAAGAGGACAGACACAGATACGCAGTATTTT
TRBJ2-3	TRBV5-1	NA	TRBD1	CASSLAVTGGTDTQYF	TGCGCCAGCAGCTTGGCCGTAACAGGGGGCACAGATACGCAGTATTTT
TRBJ2-2	TRBV3-1/TRBV3-2	NA	TRBD2	CASSQEALAGGADTGELFF	TGTGCCAGCAGCCAAGAGGCACTAGCGGGAGGAGCTGACACCGGGGAGCTGTTTTTT
TRBJ2-2	TRBV27	NA	TRBD1	CASSFYRGRTGELFF	TGTGCCAGCAGTTTCTACAGGGGGCGCACCGGGGAGCTGTTTTTT
TRBJ2-3	TRBV4-2	once	NA	CASSQDSGYTDTQYF	TGTGCCAGCAGCCAAGATTCGGGATACACAGATACGCAGTATTTT
TRBJ1-2	TRBV18	NA	TRBD1	CASSPPGQGVHGYTF	TGTGCCAGCTCACCGCCGGGACAGGGAGTTCATGGCTACACCTTC
TRBJ1-5	TRBV7-2	NA	NA	CASSFGAVNQPQHF	TGTGCCAGCAGCTTTGGGGCGGTCAATCAGCCCCAGCATTTT
TRBJ2-1	TRBV19	NA	TRBD2	CASSVRLAGAVGEQFF	TGTGCCAGTAGTGTCAGACTAGCGGGAGCTGTCGGTGAGCAGTTCTTC
TRBJ2-7	TRBV7-2	NA	NA	CASSLKGDYEQYF	TGTGCCAGCAGCTTAAAGGGGGACTACGAGCAGTACTTC
TRBJ2-2	TRBV28	NA	TRBD1	CASRNKDRANTGELFF	TGTGCCAGCAGGAATAAGGACAGGGCGAACACCGGGGAGCTGTTTTTT
TRBJ1-2	TRBV29-1	NA	TRBD1	CSVAYPGQADYGYTF	TGCAGCGTCGCGTACCCGGGACAGGCAGACTATGGCTACACCTTC
TRBJ1-5	TRBV19	many	TRBD1	CASSGGTGGYQPQHF	TGTGCCAGTAGTGGGGGGACAGGGGGCTATCAGCCCCAGCATTTT
TRBJ2-1	TRBV28	NA	TRBD2	CASSSYPSGLSSYNEQFF	TGTGCCAGCAGTTCCTACCCTAGCGGGTTGAGCTCCTACAATGAGCAGTTCTTC
TRBJ2-3	TRBV7-2	NA	TRBD1	CASSPYGTVSYDTQYF	TGTGCCAGCAGCCCGTACGGGACAGTCTCCTACGATACGCAGTATTTT
TRBJ1-2	TRBV19	few	TRBD1	CASSTWDSYGPYGYTF	TGTGCCAGTAGTACATGGGACAGCTACGGCCCCTATGGCTACACCTTC
TRBJ1-1	TRBV7-9	NA	NA	CASSLIRQMNTEAFF	TGTGCCAGCAGCTTAATAAGACAGATGAACACTGAAGCTTTCTTT
TRBJ2-1	TRBV7-2	NA	NA	CASSLGTIRQAEQFF	TGTGCCAGCAGCCTAGGCACTATCCGGCAAGCTGAGCAGTTCTTC
TRBJ1-6	TRBV25-1	NA	NA	CASAGGGPVYNSPLHF	TGTGCCAGCGCCGGAGGCGGGCCAGTCTATAATTCACCCCTCCACTTT
TRBJ2-5	TRBV7-8	NA	TRBD2	CASSLGTSGIQETQYF	TGTGCCAGCAGCTTAGGGACTAGCGGAATCCAAGAGACCCAGTACTTC